The T cell receptor beta chain under discussion was sequenced for a study of T cells in Graves' hyperthyroidism and ophthalmopathy. There were TCR beta CDR3 regions amplified from RNA transcripts. Initially, a first-round RT-PCR of the TCR CDR3 employed the HTBI primer set. TCRdb redid the calling of the multiplex PCR reads with MiXCR, one entry per CDR3 protein. This sample has 500,000 to 800,000 distinct CDR3 sequences, with roughly 14% found just once. With 6 bases clipped from V and 2 bases from J, the junction kept 9 bases outside the gene matches. Per germline, CDR1 SNHLY and CDR2 FYNNEI. This CDR3 is 15 amino acids long.

The TCR sequence derives from a woman between 45 and 60 years old with Graves' ophthalmopathy. Sequencing was performed on blood. V is TRBV2 and J is TRBJ1-1; 7 bases agree with TRBD1. The CDR3 DNA follows: TGTGCCAGCAGCCAAAGTGGGACAGCTAACACTGAAGCTTTCTTT. It translates to CASSQSGTANTEAFF. Full variable domain (missing parts from reference TRBV2 and TRBJ1-1): EPEVTQTPSHQVTQMGQEVILRCVPISNHLYFYWYRQILGQKVEFLVSFYNNEISEKSEIFDDQFSVERPDGSNFTLKIRSTKLEDSAMYFCASSQSGTANTEAFFGQGTRLTVV.